This is a list of T cell receptor beta chains from one sample in a study of T cells in Graves' hyperthyroidism and ophthalmopathy. Via MiXCR, TCRdb re-called the multiplex PCR reads, giving one row per CDR3 protein. Of 600,000 to 850,000 distinct CDR3 sequences listed, over 15% are singletons. What was sequenced was blood. The receptors come from a woman between 50 and 59 years old with Graves' hyperthyroidism that later progressed to Graves' ophthalmopathy. CDR3s include the opening cysteine and the closing phenylalanine or tryptophan. Each record gives: V gene, J gene, D gene, clone size, CDR3 DNA, CDR3 protein. A D gene is named only where the DNA matches it firmly. A row's size may be missing; if present it is once, few, many or a size class.

TRBV20-1	TRBJ2-1	TRBD1	few	TGCAGTGCACAGGACAGGGGTTCCTACAATGAGCAGTTCTTC	CSAQDRGSYNEQFF
TRBV12-3/TRBV12-4	TRBJ2-3	TRBD2	.	TGTGCCAGCAGCGCCAGCAGTGGGGGGGGGGAAGATACGCAGTATTTT	CASSASSGGGEDTQYF
TRBV7-3	TRBJ1-1	.	many	TGTGCCAGCAGCCGATCCGGGGGGAACACTGAAGCTTTCTTT	CASSRSGGNTEAFF
TRBV9	TRBJ2-7	.	.	TGTGCCAGCAGCGTAGGGTCAGGGATCCACGAGCAGTACTTC	CASSVGSGIHEQYF
TRBV11-3	TRBJ2-1	.	many	TGTGCCAGCAGCTTAGAAACAGGATTTTCCTACAATGAGCAGTTCTTC	CASSLETGFSYNEQFF
TRBV11-3	TRBJ2-2	TRBD2	many	TGTGCCAGTGAAAAGGGGACGGGGGGCACCGGGGAGCTGTTTTTT	CASEKGTGGTGELFF
TRBV19	TRBJ1-2	TRBD1	.	TGTGCCAGTACCGACAGGGGCGGTAGCTGTGGCTACACCTTC	CASTDRGGSCGYTF
TRBV6-1	TRBJ1-5	.	.	TGTGCCAGCAGTGAAGTGGGCAGGCAGAATCAGCCCCAGCATTTT	CASSEVGRQNQPQHF
TRBV11-2	TRBJ1-2	TRBD1	many	TGTGCCAGCAGCGTCGACAGGGAAGATGGCTACACCTTC	CASSVDREDGYTF
TRBV11-2	TRBJ2-5	.	many	TGTGCCAGCAGCGGCCAGGCGGGACCCCAAGAGACCCAGTACTTC	CASSGQAGPQETQYF
TRBV6-5	TRBJ2-2	TRBD2	few	TGTGCCAGCAGTTACGGGAGGGCCGGGGAGCTGTTTTTT	CASSYGRAGELFF
TRBV27	TRBJ2-7	TRBD1	many	TGTGCCAGCAGCAACCGGGACAGCTCCTACGAGCAGTACTTC	CASSNRDSSYEQYF
TRBV2	TRBJ1-2	TRBD1	many	TGTGCAGGGCACAGGGGGTGGGTTGAGTATGGCTACACCTTC	CAGHRGWVEYGYTF
TRBV9	TRBJ2-1	TRBD1	many	TGTGCCAGCAGCGTAGTAGGGGGCCCAGATGAGCAGTTCTTC	CASSVVGGPDEQFF
TRBV20-1	TRBJ2-5	.	.	TGCAGTGCTAGAGATTTAGGGCGGAAGGGGTGGGAGACCCAGTACTTC	CSARDLGRKGWETQYF
TRBV2	TRBJ1-5	TRBD1	many	TGTGCCAGCACCGGGACAGGGGACGGAGGCAATCAGCCCCAGCATTTT	CASTGTGDGGNQPQHF
TRBV10-3	TRBJ1-1	.	few	TGTGCCATCAGAACTGACAAGGGGCCGACTGAAGCTTTCTTT	CAIRTDKGPTEAFF
TRBV5-4	TRBJ1-1	.	.	TGTGCCAGCAGCGAAGGCAGAAAGACTGAAGCTTTCTTT	CASSEGRKTEAFF
TRBV7-8	TRBJ2-4	.	few	TGTGCCAGCAGCTTAATGGACAGAGGGATATCTAAAAACATTCAGTACTTC	CASSLMDRGISKNIQYF
TRBV30	TRBJ1-5	TRBD1	many	TGTGCCTGGTCCCGGGACAGGGGACTGTATAGCAATCAGCCCCAGCATTTT	CAWSRDRGLYSNQPQHF
TRBV4-1	TRBJ1-1	.	.	TGCGCCAGCAGCCAAGAAAGCAGGGACACTGAAGCTTTCTTT	CASSQESRDTEAFF
TRBV12-3/TRBV12-4	TRBJ1-5	TRBD1	.	TGTGCCAGCAGGACGACAGGGGACAATCAGCCCCAGCATTTT	CASRTTGDNQPQHF
TRBV7-8	TRBJ1-6	TRBD1	.	TGTGCCAGCAGCCGGACAGGGCTTGAGAGCTATAATTCACCCCTCCACTTT	CASSRTGLESYNSPLHF
TRBV11-3	TRBJ2-3	.	many	TGTGCCAGCAGCGAAGATCGTCGGGGGCGAGGCACAGATACGCAGTATTTT	CASSEDRRGRGTDTQYF
TRBV3-1	TRBJ1-4	.	.	TGTGCCAGCAGCTCACAGGGTGATGAAAAACTGTTTTTT	CASSSQGDEKLFF
TRBV6-2/TRBV6-3	TRBJ2-2	.	.	TGTGCCAGCAGCCGGGCTACTAGGGACACCGGGGAGCTGTTTTTT	CASSRATRDTGELFF
TRBV10-2	TRBJ1-1	.	few	TGCGCCAGCACGAGCCGGCAGAACACTGAAGCTTTCTTT	CASTSRQNTEAFF
TRBV6-1	TRBJ2-7	TRBD2	few	TGTGCCATACGGGGGGGGCAGGGGATTTCCTACGAGCAGTACTTC	CAIRGGQGISYEQYF
TRBV12-3/TRBV12-4	TRBJ1-3	TRBD1	.	TGTGCCAGCACTTGGGGACAGGGGGCCGGAACCTTATTAGGGAACACCATATATTTT	CASTWGQGAGTLLGNTIYF
TRBV12-3/TRBV12-4	TRBJ2-1	.	.	TGTGCCAGCAGTGCTGGCGTTCTGGGGGGCAATGAGCAGTTCTTC	CASSAGVLGGNEQFF
TRBV19	TRBJ2-5	.	few	TGTGCCAGTAGTATGCGTGGGAAAGAGAGGACCCAGTACTTC	CASSMRGKERTQYF
TRBV19	TRBJ1-1	.	few	TGTGCCAGTAGTATATCCTCAGCGAACACTGAAGCTTTCTTT	CASSISSANTEAFF
TRBV27	TRBJ2-1	TRBD2	.	TGTGCCAGCATCGGACTAGCGGGGGGCGATAATGAGCAGTTCTTC	CASIGLAGGDNEQFF
TRBV20-1	TRBJ2-5	TRBD2	.	TGCAGTGCTAGCCCTTGGACTAGCGGGGGAGAGACCCAGTACTTC	CSASPWTSGGETQYF
TRBV3-1	TRBJ2-7	.	many	TGTGCCAGCAGCCAAGCGTCCCGGGCAGGTGAGCAGTACTTC	CASSQASRAGEQYF
TRBV18	TRBJ2-1	.	few	TGTGCCAGCTCACCACGTGGGGGGACCTACAATGAGCAGTTCTTC	CASSPRGGTYNEQFF
TRBV5-8	TRBJ1-5	.	.	TGTGCCAGCAGCCCGGTCAGCAGAGAGATCCGTAGCAATCAGCCCCAGCATTTT	CASSPVSREIRSNQPQHF
TRBV30	TRBJ1-6	.	many	TGTGCCTGGAGTGAGGGGCGGGCCAATTCACCCCTCCACTTT	CAWSEGRANSPLHF
TRBV7-2	TRBJ1-4	TRBD1	.	TGTGCCAGCAGCTTAGAGGGGACAGGGTGGGGAAAACTGTTTTTT	CASSLEGTGWGKLFF
TRBV6-1	TRBJ2-1	TRBD2	many	TGTGCCAGCCGTCCCTCCGGGGGGGCACCCAACAATGAGCAGTTCTTC	CASRPSGGAPNNEQFF
TRBV6-1	TRBJ2-3	.	.	TGTGCCAGCAGTGAACCCATCGCTACCCTCACAGATACGCAGTATTTT	CASSEPIATLTDTQYF
TRBV7-3	TRBJ2-5	TRBD2	.	TGTGCCAGCAGCTTGGCTTTAGCGGGGCAAGAGACCCAGTACTTC	CASSLALAGQETQYF
TRBV27	TRBJ1-1	.	.	TGTGCCAGCAGTCGCGTCCCGCGAAACACTGAAGCTTTCTTT	CASSRVPRNTEAFF
TRBV29-1	TRBJ1-1	.	.	TGCAGCGTTGTTCGGCGCAATGAAGCTTTCTTT	CSVVRRNEAFF
TRBV12-3/TRBV12-4	TRBJ2-1	TRBD2	few	TGTGCCAGCAGCCCCTGGGGGGGGGGTCAAAATGAGCAGTTCTTC	CASSPWGGGQNEQFF
TRBV3-1	TRBJ1-5	.	many	TGTGCCAGCAGCCAAGATTTAACACCCGATCAGCCCCAGCATTTT	CASSQDLTPDQPQHF
TRBV5-8	TRBJ1-4	.	few	TGTGCCAGCAGCTTTTCGGGGCGGGCAGGGGAAAAACTGTTTTTT	CASSFSGRAGEKLFF
TRBV20-1	TRBJ1-2	.	.	TGCAGTGCACAACTAATACGGGGGGCTTCTGGCTACACCTTC	CSAQLIRGASGYTF
TRBV3-1	TRBJ1-1	.	many	TGTGCCAGCAGCCGCCGGGGGTCGAACACTGAAGCTTTCTTT	CASSRRGSNTEAFF
TRBV5-1	TRBJ2-6	TRBD2	.	TGCGCCAGCAGCAGAATACTGACAGGACGGGGGGGGCCTGGGGCCAACGTCCTGACTTTC	CASSRILTGRGGPGANVLTF
TRBV28	TRBJ2-5	.	many	TGTGCCAGCAGTTCAAGCGGGCGAATCCAAGAGACCCAGTACTTC	CASSSSGRIQETQYF
TRBV2	TRBJ1-2	.	.	TGTGCCAGCATTGCCCTCAGGGGCGGGAGCTATGGCTACACCTTC	CASIALRGGSYGYTF
TRBV2	TRBJ2-1	TRBD1	.	TGTGCCAGCCTGGACAGGGGGCTCGATGAGCAGTTCTTC	CASLDRGLDEQFF
TRBV7-9	TRBJ1-1	TRBD1	many	TGTGCCAGCAGCCCTCGACAGGGGGCCTACACTGAAGCTTTCTTT	CASSPRQGAYTEAFF